This T cell receptor beta chain came from a study of T cells in Graves' hyperthyroidism and ophthalmopathy. About the study: Peripheral blood was obtained at initial diagnosis, preceding any treatment.

Study observations and caveats: Most expanded thyroid clonotypes above 0.001 also appeared in blood.

There are a few counts of this clonotype. The antigen is not known. Uncontrolled infection, other autoimmune disease, pregnancy and lactation each barred patients from inclusion. TCR beta CDR3 regions were amplified from RNA. Researchers ran a first-round RT-PCR on the TCR CDR3 using the HTBI primer set. TCRdb reanalysed the multiplex PCR reads using MiXCR and keeps one entry per CDR3 protein. The sample includes 300,000 or so distinct CDR3 sequences, about 21% of them seen just once. The source material was blood. This clonotype was obtained from a woman in her 50s with Graves' hyperthyroidism.

CDR3 nucleotide sequence: TGCAGCGTTGATACAGGGAGAGGCCAGCCCCAGCATTTT. Protein sequence: CSVDTGRGQPQHF. This chain uses TRBV29-1 with TRBJ1-5; possibly TRBD1 for D (6 bases). CDR1 SQVTM and CDR2 ANQGSEA come from the germline V gene. The CDR3 length is 13 residues. The V gene lost 3 bases and the J gene lost 7 bases, with 13 bases spanning the gap.